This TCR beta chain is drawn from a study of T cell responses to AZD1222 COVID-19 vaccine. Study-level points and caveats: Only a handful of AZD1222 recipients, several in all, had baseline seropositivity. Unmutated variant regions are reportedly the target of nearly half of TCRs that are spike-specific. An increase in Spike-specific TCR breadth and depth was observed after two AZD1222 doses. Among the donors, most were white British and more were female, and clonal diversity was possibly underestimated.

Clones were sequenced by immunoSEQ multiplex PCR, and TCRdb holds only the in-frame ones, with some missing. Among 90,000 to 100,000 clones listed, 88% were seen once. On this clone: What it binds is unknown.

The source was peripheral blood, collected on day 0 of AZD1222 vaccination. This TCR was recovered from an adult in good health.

In DNA form, the CDR3 reads TGTGCCAGCAGTGGGGTGATGAACACTGAAGCTTTCTTT. Amino acids: CASSGVMNTEAFF. This chain uses TRBV28 with TRBJ1-1, with no clear D. This CDR3 has 13 residues. The germline V gene encodes CDR1 MDHEN and CDR2 SYDVKM. Trimming removed 5 bases at V and 0 bases at J, with 7 bases between.